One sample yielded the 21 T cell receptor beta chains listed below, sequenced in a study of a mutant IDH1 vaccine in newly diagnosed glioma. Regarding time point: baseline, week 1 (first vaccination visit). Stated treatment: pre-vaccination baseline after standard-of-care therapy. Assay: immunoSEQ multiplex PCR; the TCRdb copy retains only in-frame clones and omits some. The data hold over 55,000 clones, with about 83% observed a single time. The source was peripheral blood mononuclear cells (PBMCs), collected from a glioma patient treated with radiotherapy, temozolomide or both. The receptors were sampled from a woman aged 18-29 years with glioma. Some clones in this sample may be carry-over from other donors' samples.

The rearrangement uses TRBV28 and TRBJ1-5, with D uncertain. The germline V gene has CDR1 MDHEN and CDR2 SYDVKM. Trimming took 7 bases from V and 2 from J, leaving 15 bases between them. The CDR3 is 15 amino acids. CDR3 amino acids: CASTSRVWRNQPQHF. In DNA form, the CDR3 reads TGTGCCAGCACCTCTCGAGTGTGGCGCAATCAGCCCCAGCATTTT.

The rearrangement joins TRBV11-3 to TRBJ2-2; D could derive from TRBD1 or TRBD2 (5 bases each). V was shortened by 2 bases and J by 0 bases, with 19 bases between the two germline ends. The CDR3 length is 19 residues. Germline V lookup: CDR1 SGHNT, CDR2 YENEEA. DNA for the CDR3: TGTGCCAGCAGCTTACCCTACGACAGAGGGGAGTCGAACACCGGGGAGCTGTTTTTT. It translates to CASSLPYDRGESNTGELFF.

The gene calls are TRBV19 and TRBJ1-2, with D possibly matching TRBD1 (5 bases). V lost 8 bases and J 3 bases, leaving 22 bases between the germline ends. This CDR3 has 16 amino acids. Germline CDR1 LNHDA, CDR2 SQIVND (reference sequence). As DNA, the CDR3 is TGTGCCAGTGCTCAACCGGAGGCAGGGCCATACTATGGCTACACCTTC. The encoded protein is CASAQPEAGPYYGYTF.

In nucleotides, the CDR3 is TGTGCCAGCAGCCTAGGCCGGGACAGGGTGCGCAATGAGCAGTTCTTC. Protein: CASSLGRDRVRNEQFF. V and J are TRBV5-6 and TRBJ2-1; 9 bases are shared with TRBD1. Trimming at V came to 4 bases and at J to 6 bases, leaving 11 bases not matched to a gene. This CDR3 has 16 amino acids. From germline, CDR1 is SGHDT and CDR2 YYEEEE.

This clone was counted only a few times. CDR3 bases: TGTGCCAGCAGCCAAACCGGGACAGACGGTCAGCCCCAGCATTTT. Its translation: CASSQTGTDGQPQHF. The chain employs TRBV4-2 and TRBJ1-5; 7 bases align to TRBD1. The CDR3 totals 15 residues. Germline CDR1 and CDR2: LGHNA and YNFKEQ. The junction had 7 bases not matched to a gene; V was cut back by 2 bases and J by 6 bases.

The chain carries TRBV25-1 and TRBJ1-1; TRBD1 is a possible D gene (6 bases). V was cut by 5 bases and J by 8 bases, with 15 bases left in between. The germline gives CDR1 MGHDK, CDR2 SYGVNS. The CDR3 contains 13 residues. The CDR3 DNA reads TGTGCCAGCAGTCGAGGAGGGGGGCAGGAAGCTTTCTTT. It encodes CASSRGGGQEAFF. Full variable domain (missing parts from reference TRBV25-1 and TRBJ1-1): EADIYQTPRYLVIGTGKKITLECSQTMGHDKMYWYQQDPGMELHLIHYSYGVNSTEKGDLSSESTVSRIRTEHFPLTLESARPSHTSQYLCASSRGGGQEAFFGQGTRLTVV.

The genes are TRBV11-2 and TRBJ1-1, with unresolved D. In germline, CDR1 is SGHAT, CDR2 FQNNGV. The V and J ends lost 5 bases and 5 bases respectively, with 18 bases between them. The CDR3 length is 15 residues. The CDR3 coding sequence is TGTGCCAGCAGCCCCGGTGGCAGCGGGAGGACTGAAGCTTTCTTT. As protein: CASSPGGSGRTEAFF.

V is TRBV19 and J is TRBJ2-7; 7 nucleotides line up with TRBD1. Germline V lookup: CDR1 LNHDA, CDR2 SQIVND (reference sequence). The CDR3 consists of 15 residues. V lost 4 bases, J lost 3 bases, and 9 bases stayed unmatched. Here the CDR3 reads CASSKGRGQLYEQYF. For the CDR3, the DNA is TGTGCCAGTAGTAAAGGTCGGGGACAGCTCTACGAGCAGTACTTC.

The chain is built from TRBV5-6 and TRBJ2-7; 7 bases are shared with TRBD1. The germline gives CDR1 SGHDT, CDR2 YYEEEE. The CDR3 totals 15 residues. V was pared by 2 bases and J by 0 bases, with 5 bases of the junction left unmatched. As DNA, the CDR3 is TGTGCCAGCAGCTTTCGAGGGACAGTCTCCTACGAGCAGTACTTC. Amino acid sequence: CASSFRGTVSYEQYF.

The CDR3 nucleotides are TGCGCCAGCAGCCTACCGGGACAGGGCGTCGATACGCAGTATTTT. Translation gives CASSLPGQGVDTQYF. The chain couples TRBV5-1 to TRBJ2-3; 9 bases are shared with TRBD1. CDR1 and CDR2 from the germline V gene are SGHRS and YFSETQ. The V gene end was trimmed by 4 bases and the J gene end by 6 bases; junction bases not matched to a gene: 9. The CDR3 is 15 amino acids.

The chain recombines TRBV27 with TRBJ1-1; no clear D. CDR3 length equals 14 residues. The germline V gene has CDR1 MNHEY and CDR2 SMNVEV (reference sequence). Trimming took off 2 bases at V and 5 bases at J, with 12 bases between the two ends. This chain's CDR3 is CASSLEGSMTEAFF. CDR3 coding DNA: TGTGCCAGCAGTTTAGAAGGGTCAATGACTGAAGCTTTCTTT.

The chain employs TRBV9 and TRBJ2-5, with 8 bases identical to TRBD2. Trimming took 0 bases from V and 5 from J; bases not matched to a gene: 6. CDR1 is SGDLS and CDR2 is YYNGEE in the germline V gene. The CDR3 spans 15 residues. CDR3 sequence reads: CASSVDGGAGETQYF. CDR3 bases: TGTGCCAGCAGCGTAGACGGGGGGGCCGGGGAGACCCAGTACTTC.

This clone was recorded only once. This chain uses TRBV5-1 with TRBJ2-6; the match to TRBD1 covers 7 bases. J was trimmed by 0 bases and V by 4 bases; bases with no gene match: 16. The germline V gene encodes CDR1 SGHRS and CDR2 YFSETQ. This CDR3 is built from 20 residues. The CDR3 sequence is CASSPLPRQGGGSGANVLTF. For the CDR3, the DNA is TGCGCCAGCAGCCCCCTGCCTCGACAAGGGGGCGGCTCTGGGGCCAACGTCCTGACTTTC.

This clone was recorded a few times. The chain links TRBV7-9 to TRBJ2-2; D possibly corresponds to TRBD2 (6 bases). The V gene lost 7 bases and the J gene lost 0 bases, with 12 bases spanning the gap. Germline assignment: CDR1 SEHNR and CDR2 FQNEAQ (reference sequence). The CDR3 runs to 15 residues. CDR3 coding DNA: TGTGCCAGCATCGCACTAGCCCCGAACACCGGGGAGCTGTTTTTT. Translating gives CASIALAPNTGELFF.

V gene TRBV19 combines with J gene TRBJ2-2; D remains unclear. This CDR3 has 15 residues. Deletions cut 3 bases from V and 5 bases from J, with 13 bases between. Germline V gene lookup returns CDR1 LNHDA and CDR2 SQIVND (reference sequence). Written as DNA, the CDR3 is TGTGCCAGTAGTATTGGTCCCATTCATACCGGGGAGCTGTTTTTT. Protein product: CASSIGPIHTGELFF.

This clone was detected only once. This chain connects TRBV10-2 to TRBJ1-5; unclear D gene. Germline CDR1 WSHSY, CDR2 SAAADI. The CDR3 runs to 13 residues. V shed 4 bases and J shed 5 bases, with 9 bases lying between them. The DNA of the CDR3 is TGCGCCAGCAGTGTACGAGGTGATCAGCCCCAGCATTTT. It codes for CASSVRGDQPQHF.

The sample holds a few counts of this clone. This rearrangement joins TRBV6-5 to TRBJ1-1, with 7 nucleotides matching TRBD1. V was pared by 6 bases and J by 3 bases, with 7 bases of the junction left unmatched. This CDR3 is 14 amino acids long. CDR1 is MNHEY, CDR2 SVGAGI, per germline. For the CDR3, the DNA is TGTGCCAGCAGATTACAGGGGACTTACACTGAAGCTTTCTTT. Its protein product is CASRLQGTYTEAFF.

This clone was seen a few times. CDR3 protein: CASRSGMGDTGELFF. In DNA, the CDR3 is TGCGCCAGCAGGTCCGGGATGGGGGACACCGGGGAGCTGTTTTTT. The rearrangement uses TRBV5-1 and TRBJ2-2; the D gene could be TRBD1 or TRBD2 (5 bases each). CDR3 length: 15 residues. Germline loops: CDR1 SGHRS, CDR2 YFSETQ. V was trimmed by 5 bases and J by 3 bases, leaving 14 bases between them.

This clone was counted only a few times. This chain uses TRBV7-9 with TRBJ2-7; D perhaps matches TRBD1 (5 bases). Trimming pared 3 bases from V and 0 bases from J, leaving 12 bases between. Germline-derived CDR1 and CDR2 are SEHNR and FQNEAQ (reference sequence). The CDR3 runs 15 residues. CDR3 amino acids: CASSFFPGLSYEQYF. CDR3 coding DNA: TGTGCCAGCAGCTTTTTTCCAGGGCTCTCCTACGAGCAGTACTTC.

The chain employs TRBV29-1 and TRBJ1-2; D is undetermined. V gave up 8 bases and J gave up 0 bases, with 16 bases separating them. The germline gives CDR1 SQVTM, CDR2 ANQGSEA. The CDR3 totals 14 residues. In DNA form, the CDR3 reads TGCAGCTCCTTGAGACTCAGAGCTAACTATGGCTACACCTTC. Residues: CSSLRLRANYGYTF.

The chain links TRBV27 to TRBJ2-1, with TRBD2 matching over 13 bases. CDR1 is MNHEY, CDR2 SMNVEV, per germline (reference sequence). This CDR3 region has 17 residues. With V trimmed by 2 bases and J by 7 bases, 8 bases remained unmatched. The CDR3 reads CASSLGVETSGRNEQFF. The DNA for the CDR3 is TGTGCCAGCAGTTTAGGTGTAGAGACTAGCGGGAGGAATGAGCAGTTCTTC.